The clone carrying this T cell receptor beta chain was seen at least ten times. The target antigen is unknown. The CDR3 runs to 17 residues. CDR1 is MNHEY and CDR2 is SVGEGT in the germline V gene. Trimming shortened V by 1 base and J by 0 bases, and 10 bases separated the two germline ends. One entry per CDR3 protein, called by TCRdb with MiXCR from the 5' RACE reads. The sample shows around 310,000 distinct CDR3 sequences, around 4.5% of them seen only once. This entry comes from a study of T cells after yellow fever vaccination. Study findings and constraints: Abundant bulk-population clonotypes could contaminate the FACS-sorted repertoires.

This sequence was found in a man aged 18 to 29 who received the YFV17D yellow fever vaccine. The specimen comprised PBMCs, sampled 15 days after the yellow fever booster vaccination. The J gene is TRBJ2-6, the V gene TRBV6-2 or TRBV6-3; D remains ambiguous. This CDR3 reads CASSYLGPSSGANVLTF. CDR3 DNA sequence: TGTGCCAGCAGTTACTTAGGGCCGAGCTCTGGGGCCAACGTCCTGACTTTC.